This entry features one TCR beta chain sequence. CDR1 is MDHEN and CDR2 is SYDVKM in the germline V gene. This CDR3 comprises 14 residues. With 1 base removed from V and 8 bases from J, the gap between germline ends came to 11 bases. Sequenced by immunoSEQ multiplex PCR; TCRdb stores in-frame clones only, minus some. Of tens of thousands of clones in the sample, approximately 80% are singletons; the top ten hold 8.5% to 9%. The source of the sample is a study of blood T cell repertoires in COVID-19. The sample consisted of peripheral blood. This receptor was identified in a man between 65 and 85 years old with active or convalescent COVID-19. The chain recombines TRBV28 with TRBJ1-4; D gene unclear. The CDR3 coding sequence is TGTGCCAGCAGTTTATCCACACAACCAGAAAAACTGTTTTTT. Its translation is CASSLSTQPEKLFF. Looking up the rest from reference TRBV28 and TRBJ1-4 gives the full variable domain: DVKVTQSSRYLVKRTGEKVFLECVQDMDHENMFWYRQDPGLGLRLIYFSYDVKMKEKGDIPEGYSVSREKKERFSLILESASTNQTSMYLCASSLSTQPEKLFFGSGTQLSVL.